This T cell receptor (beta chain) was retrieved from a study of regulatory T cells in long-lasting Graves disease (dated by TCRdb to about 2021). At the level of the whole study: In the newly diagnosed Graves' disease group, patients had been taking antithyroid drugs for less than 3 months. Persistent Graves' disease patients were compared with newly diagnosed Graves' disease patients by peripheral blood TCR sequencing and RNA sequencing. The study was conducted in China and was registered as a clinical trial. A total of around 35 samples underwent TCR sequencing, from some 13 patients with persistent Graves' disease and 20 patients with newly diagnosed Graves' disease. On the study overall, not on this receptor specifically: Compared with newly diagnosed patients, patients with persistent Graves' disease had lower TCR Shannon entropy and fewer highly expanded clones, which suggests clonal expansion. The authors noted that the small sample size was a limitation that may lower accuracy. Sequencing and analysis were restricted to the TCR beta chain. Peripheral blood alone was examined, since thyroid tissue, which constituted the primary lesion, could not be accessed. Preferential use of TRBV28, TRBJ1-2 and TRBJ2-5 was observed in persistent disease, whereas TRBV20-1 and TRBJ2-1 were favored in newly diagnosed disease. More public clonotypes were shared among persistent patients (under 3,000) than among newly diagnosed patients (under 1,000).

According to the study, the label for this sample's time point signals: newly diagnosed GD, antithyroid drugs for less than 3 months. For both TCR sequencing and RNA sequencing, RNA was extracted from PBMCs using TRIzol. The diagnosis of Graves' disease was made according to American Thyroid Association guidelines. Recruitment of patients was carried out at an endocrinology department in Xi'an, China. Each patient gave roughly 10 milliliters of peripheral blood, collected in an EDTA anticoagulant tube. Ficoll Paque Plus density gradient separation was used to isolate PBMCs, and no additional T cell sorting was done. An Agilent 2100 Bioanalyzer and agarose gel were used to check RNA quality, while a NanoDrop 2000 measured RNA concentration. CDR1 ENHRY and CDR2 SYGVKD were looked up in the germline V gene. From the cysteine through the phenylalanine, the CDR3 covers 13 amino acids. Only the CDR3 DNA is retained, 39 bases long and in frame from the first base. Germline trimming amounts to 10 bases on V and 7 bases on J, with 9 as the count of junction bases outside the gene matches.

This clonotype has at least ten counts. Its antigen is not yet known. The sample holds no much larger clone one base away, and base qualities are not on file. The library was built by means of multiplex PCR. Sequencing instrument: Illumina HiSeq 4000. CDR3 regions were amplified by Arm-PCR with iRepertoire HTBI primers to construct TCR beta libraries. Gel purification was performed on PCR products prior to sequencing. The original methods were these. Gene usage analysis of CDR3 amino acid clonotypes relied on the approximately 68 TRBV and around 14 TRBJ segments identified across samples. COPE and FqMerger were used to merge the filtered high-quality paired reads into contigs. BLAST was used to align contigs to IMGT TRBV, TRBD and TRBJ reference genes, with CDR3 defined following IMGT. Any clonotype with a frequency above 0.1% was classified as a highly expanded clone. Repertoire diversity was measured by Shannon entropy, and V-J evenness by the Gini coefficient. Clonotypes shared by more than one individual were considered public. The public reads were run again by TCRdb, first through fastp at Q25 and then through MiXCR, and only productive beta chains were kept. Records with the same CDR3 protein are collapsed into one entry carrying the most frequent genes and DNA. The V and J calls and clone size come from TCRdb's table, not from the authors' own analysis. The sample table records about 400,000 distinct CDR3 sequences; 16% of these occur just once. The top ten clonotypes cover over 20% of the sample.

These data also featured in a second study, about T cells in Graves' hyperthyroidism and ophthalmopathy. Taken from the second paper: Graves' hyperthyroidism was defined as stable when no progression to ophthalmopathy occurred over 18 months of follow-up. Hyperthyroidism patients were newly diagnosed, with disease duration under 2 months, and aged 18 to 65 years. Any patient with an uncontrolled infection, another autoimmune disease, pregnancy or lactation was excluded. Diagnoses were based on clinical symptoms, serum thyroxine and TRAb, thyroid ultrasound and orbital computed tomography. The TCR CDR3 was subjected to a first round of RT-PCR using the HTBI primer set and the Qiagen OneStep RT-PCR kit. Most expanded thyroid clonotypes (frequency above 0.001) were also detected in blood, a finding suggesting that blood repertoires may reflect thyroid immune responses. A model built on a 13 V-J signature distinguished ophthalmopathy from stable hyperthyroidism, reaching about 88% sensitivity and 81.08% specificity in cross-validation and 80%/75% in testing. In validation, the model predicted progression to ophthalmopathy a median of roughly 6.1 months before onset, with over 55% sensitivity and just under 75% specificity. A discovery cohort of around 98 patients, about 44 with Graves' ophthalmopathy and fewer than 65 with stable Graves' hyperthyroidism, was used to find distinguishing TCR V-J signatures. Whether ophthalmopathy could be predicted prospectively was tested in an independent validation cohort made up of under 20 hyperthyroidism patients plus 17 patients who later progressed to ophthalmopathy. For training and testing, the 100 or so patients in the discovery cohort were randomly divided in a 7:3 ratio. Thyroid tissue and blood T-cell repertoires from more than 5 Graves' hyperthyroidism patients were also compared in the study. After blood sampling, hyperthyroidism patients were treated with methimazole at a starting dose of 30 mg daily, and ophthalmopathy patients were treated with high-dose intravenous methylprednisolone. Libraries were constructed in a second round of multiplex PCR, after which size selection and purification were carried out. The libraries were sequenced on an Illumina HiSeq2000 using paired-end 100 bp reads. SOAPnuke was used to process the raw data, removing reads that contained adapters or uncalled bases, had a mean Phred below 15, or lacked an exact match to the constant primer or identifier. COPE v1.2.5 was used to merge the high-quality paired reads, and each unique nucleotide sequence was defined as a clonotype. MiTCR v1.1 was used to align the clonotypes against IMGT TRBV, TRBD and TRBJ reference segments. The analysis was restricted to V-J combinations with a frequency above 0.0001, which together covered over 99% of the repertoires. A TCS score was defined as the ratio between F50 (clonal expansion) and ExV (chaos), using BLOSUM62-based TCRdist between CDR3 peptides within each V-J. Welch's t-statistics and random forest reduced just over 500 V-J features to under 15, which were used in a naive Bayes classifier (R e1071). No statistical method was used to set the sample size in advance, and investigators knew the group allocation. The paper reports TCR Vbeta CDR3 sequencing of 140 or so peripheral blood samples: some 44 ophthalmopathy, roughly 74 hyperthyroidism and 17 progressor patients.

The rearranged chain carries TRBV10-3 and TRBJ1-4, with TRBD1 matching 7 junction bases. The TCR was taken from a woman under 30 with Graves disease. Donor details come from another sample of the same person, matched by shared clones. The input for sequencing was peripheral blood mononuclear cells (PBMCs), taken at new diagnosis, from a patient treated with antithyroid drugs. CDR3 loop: CATSRQGGEKLFF. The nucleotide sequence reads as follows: TGTGCCACGTCGAGACAGGGAGGTGAAAAACTGTTTTTT.